This T cell receptor beta chain was recorded in a study of cytotoxic CD8 clonotypes in ibrutinib-treated CLL. Study-level information: Once treatment had gone on for a median of around eleven months, range 6 to 36, response samples were drawn.

The method was immunoSEQ multiplex PCR; TCRdb's version includes in-frame clones alone and lacks a portion of them. This table has about 160,000 clones, roughly 80% appearing once. The junction had 8 bases not matched to a gene; V was cut back by 6 bases and J by 2 bases. The germline CDR1 and CDR2 sequences are SGHNT and YENEEA. The CDR3 extends over 15 amino acids. TCR beta libraries used roughly 1.8 micrograms of DNA from cryopreserved PBMCs. Source: PBMCs, taken after 12 months of ibrutinib treatment. The chain links TRBV11-3 to TRBJ2-5; 8 positions match TRBD1. The sequence was collected from a human donor with chronic lymphocytic leukemia. The CDR3 reads CASSSGGAGQETQYF. The CDR3, as DNA: TGTGCCAGCAGTTCAGGGGGCGCAGGGCAAGAGACCCAGTACTTC.